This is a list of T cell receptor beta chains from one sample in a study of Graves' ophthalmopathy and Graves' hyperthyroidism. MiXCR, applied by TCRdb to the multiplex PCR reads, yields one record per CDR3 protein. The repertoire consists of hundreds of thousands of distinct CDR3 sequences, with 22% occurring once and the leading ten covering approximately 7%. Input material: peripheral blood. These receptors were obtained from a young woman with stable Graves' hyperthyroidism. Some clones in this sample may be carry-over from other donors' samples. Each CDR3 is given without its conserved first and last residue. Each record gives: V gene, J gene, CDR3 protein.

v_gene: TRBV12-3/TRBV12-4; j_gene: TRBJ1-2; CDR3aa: ASSPRRGGVYGYT
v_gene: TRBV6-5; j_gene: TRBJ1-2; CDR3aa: ASSYLGTGYGYT
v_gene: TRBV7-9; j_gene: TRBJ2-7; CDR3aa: ASSLLAGEAYEQY
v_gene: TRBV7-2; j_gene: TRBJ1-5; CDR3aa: ASSLNEHQPQH
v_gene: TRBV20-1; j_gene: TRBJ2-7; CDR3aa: SASGESSYEQY
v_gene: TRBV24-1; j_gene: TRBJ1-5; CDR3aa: ATSDTGNSNQPQH
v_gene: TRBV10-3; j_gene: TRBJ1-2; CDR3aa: AISEEVGYGYT
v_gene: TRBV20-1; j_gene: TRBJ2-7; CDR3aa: SARVVSSGAGEQY
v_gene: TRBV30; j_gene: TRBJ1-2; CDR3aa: AWSGFEGTLNGYT
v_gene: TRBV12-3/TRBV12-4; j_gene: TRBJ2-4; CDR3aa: ASAPAKNIQY
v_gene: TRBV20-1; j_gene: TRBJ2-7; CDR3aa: SARGQDFFSYEQY
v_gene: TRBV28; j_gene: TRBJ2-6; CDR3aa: ASSIFGTPAGANVLT
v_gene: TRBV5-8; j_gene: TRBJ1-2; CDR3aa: ASSFVTVSNYGYT
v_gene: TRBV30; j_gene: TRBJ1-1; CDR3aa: AWSVPRRAF
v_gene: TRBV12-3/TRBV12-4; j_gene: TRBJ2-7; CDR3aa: ASTTGPLAGREQY
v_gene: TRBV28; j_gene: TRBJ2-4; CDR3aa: ASLSGEGVAKNIQY
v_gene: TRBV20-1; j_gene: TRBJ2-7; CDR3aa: SAAPGSYEQY
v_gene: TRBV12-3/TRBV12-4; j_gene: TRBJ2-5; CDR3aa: ASSLARGSGETKY
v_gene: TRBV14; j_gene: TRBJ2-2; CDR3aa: ASSQYLRWNTGELF
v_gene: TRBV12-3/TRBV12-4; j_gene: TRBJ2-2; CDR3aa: ASSLRRVRPGELF
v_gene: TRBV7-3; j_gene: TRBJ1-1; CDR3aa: ASSLRPQGNTEAF
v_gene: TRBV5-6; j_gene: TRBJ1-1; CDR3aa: ASSLVPAGKNTEAF
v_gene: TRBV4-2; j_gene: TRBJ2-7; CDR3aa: ASSQDYRGGQGVEQY
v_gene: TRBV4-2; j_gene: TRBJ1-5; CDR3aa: AGSAYGTGDQPQH
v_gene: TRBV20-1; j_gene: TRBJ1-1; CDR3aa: SARGDRGRQLATEAF
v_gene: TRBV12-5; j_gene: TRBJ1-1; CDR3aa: ASGQGGSEAF
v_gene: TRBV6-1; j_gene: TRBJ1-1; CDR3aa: ASSDQGQGTEAF
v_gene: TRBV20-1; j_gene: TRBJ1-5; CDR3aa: SARTGGEPQH
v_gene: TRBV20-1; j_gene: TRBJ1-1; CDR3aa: SAREEGTNTEAF
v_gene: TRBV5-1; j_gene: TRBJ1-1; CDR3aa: ASSLAGRSEAF
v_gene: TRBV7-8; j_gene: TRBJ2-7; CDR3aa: ASSIPTGKVREQY
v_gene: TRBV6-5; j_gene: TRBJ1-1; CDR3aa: ASTLRGVDTEAF
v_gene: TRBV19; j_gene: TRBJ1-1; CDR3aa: ASSRIDRVEAEAF
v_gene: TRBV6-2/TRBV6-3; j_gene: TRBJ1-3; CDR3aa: ASINPVPGQYSGNTIY
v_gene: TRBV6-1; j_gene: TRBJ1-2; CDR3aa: ASTPAPNYGYT
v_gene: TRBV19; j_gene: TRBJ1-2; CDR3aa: ATLTGVGGYT
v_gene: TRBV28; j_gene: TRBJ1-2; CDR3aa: ASSLGAGNYGYT
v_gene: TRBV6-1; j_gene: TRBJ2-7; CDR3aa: ASRLASYEQY
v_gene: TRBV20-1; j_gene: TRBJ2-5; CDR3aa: SGGAKETQY
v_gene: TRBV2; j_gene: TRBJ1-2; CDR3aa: ASSGQEDNYGYT
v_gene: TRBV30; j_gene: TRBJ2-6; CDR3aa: ARDDRASGANVLT
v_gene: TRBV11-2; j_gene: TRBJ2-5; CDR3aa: ASSFRTVELRYQETQY
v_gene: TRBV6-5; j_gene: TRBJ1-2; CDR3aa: ASSYPDRVGGYT
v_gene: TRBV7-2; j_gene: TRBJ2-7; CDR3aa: ASNPFGPQGYEQY
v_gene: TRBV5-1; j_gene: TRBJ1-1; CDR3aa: ASSLGRDQLAF
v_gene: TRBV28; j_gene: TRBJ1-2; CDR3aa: ASTLGHGYT
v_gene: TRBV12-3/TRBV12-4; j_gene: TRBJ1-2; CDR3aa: ASSFPLGVREGNYGYT
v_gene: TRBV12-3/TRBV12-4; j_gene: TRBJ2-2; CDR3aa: ASSTIGTRAGELF
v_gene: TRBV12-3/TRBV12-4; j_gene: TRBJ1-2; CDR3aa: ASRPTQGNYGYT
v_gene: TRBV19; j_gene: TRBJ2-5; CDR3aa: ASSPQYGERETQY